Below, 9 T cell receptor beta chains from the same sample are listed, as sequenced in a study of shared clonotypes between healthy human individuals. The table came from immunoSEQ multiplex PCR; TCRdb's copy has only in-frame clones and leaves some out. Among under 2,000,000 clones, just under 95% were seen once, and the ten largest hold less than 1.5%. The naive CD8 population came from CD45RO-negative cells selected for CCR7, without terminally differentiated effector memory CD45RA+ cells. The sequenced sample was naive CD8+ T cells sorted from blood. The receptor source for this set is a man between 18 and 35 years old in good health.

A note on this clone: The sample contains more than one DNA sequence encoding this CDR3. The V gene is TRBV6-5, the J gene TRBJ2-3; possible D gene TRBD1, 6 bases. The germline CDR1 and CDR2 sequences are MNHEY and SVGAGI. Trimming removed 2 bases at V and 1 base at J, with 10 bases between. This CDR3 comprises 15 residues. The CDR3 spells CASSYGAGGTDTQYF. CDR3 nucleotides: TGTGCCAGCAGTTACGGAGCAGGGGGCACAGATACGCAGTATTTT.

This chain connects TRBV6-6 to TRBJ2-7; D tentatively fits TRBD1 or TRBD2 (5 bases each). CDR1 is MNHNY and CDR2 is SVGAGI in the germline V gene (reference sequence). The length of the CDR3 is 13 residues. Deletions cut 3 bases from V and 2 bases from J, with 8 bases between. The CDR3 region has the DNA TGTGCCAGCAGTTATGGGACCACCTACGAGCAGTACTTC. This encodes CASSYGTTYEQYF.

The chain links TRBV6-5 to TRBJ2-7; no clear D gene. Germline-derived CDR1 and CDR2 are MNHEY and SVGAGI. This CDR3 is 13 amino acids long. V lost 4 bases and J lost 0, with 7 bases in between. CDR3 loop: CASSLLGSYEQYF. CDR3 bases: TGTGCCAGCAGTTTACTCGGCTCCTACGAGCAGTACTTC.

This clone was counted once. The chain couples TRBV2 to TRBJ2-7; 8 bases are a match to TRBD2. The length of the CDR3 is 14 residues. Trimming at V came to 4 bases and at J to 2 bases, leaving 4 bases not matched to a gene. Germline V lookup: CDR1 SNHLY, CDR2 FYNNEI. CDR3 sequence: CASSGTAGAYEQYF. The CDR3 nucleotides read TGTGCCAGCAGTGGGACAGCGGGGGCCTACGAGCAGTACTTC. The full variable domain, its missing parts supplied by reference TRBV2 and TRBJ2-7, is EPEVTQTPSHQVTQMGQEVILRCVPISNHLYFYWYRQILGQKVEFLVSFYNNEISEKSEIFDDQFSVERPDGSNFTLKIRSTKLEDSAMYFCASSGTAGAYEQYFGPGTRLTVT.

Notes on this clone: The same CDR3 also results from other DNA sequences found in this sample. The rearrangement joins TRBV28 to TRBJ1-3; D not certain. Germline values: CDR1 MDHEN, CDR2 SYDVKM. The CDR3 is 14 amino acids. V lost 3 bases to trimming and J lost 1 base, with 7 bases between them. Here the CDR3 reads CASSFRGSGNTIYF. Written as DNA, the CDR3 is TGTGCCAGCAGTTTCCGCGGTTCTGGAAACACCATATATTTT.

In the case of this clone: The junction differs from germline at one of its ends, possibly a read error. CDR3 sequence reads: CASSFSVGRPTSLYEQYF. CDR3 DNA sequence: TGTGCTAGCAGCTTCAGTGTAGGACGTCCCACAAGTCTCTACGAGCAGTACTTC. The chain uses TRBV7-7 and TRBJ2-7; D unclear. CDR1 is SSHAT, CDR2 FNYEAQ, per germline (reference sequence). The CDR3 consists of 18 residues.

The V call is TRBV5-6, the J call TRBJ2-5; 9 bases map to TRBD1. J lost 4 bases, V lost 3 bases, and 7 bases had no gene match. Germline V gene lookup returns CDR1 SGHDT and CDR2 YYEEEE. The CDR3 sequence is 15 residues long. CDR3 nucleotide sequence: TGTGCCAGCAGCTGGGCAACAGGGGGCCGAGAGACCCAGTACTTC. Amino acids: CASSWATGGRETQYF.

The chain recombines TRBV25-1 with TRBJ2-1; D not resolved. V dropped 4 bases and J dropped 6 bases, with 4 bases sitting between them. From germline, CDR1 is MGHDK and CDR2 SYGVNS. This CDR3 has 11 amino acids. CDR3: CASSVVNEQFF. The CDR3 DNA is TGTGCCAGCAGTGTGGTCAATGAGCAGTTCTTC.

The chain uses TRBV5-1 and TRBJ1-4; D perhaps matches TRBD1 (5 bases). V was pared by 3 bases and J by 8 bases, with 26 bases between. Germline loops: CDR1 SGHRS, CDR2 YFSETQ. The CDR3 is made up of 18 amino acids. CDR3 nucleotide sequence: TGCGCCAGCAGCTCAGAAGGCAGGGAGAGTAATCGGGGAGAAAAACTGTTTTTT. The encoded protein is CASSSEGRESNRGEKLFF.